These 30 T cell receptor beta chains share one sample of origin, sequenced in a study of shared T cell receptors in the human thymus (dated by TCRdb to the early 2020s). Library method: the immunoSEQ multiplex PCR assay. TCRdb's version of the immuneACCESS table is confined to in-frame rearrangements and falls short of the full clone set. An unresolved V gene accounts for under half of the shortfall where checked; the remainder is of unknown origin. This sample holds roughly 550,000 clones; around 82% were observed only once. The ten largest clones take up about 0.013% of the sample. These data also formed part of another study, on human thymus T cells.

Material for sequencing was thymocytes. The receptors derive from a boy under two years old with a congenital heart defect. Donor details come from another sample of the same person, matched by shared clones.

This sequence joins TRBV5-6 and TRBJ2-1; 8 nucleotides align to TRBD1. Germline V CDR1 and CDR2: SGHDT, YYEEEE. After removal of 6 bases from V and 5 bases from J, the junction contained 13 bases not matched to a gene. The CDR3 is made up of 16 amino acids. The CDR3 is CASTRGQGAADNEQFF. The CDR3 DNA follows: TGTGCCAGCACCAGGGGGCAGGGGGCCGCGGACAATGAGCAGTTCTTC. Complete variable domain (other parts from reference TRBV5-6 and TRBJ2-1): DAGVTQSPTHLIKTRGQQVTLRCSPKSGHDTVSWYQQALGQGPQFIFQYYEEEERQRGNFPDRFSGHQFPNYSSELNVNALLLGDSALYLCASTRGQGAADNEQFFGPGTRLTVL.

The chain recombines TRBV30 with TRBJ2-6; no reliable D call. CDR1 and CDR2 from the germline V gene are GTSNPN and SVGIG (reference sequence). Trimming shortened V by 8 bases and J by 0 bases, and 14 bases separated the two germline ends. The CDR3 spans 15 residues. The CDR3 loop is CAGIHPLSGANVLTF. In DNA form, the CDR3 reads TGTGCCGGCATTCACCCCCTCTCTGGGGCCAACGTCCTGACTTTC.

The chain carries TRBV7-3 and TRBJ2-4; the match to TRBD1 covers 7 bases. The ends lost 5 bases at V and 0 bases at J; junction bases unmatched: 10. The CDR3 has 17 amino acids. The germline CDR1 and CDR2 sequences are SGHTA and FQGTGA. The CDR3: CASSPWGQFLAKNIQYF. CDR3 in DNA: TGTGCCAGCAGCCCCTGGGGACAGTTTCTAGCCAAAAACATTCAGTACTTC.

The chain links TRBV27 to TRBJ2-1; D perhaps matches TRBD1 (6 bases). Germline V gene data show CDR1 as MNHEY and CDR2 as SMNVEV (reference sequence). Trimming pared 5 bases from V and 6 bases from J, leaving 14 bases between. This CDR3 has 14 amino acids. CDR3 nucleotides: TGTGCCAGCAGTACGACAGGCGAATCCAATGAGCAGTTCTTC. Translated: CASSTTGESNEQFF.

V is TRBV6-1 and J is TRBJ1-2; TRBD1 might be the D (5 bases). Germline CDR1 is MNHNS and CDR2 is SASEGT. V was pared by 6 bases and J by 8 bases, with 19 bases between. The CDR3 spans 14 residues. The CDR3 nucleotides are TGTGCCAGCAGCATGGGAGGGAGGGGAAGGGGCTACACCTTC. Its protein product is CASSMGGRGRGYTF.

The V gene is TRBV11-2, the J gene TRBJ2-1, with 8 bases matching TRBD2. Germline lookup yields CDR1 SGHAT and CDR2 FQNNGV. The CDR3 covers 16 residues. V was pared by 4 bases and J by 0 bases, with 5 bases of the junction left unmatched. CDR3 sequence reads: CASSSQRGSSYNEQFF. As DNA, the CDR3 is TGTGCCAGCAGCTCCCAGCGGGGGAGCTCCTACAATGAGCAGTTCTTC.

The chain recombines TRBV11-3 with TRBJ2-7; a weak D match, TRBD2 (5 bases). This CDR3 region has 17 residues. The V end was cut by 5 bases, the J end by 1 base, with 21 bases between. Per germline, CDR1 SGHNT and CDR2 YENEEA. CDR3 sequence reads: CASSDAAVLRRSYEQYF. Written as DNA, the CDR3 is TGTGCCAGCAGCGACGCAGCGGTCCTCCGGAGGTCCTACGAGCAGTACTTC.

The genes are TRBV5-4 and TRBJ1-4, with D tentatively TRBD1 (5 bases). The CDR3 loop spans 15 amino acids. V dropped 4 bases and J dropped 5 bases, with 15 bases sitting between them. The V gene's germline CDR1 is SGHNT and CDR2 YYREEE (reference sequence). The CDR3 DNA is TGTGCCAGCAGCGAGACCGGGGGGGTAAATGAAAAACTGTTTTTT. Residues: CASSETGGVNEKLFF.

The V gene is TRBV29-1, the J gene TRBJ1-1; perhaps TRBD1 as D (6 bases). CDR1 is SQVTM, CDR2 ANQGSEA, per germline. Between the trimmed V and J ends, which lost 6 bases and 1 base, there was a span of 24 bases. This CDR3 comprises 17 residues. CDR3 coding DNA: TGCAGCGTCCCGGGACACCAGCTGTCCATGAGGAACACTGAAGCTTTCTTT. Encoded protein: CSVPGHQLSMRNTEAFF.

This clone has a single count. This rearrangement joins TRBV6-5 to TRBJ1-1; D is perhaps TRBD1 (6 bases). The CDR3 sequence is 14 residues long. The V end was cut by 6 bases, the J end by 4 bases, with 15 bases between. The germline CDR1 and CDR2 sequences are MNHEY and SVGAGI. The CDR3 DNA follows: TGTGCCAGCAGCCGCTACAGGGACGCCACTGAAGCTTTCTTT. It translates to CASSRYRDATEAFF.

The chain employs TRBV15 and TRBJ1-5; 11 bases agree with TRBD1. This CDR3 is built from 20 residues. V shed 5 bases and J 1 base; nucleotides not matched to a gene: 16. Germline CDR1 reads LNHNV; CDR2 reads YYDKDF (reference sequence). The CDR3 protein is CATSSAGRTGGPRSNQPQHF. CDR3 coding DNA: TGTGCCACCAGCTCAGCGGGGCGGACAGGGGGCCCACGGAGCAATCAGCCCCAGCATTTT.

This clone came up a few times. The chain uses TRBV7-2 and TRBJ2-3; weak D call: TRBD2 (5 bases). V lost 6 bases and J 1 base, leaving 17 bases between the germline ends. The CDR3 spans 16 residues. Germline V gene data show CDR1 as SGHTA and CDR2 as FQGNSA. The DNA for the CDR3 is TGTGCCAGCAGGTCCCATGGACTTAAGGGCACAGATACGCAGTATTTT. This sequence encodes CASRSHGLKGTDTQYF.

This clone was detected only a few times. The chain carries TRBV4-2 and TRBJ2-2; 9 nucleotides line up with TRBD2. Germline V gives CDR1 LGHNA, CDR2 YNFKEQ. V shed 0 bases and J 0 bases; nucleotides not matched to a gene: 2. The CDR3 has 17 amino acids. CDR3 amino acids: CASSQEGLAANTGELFF. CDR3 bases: TGTGCCAGCAGCCAAGAGGGACTAGCAGCGAACACCGGGGAGCTGTTTTTT.

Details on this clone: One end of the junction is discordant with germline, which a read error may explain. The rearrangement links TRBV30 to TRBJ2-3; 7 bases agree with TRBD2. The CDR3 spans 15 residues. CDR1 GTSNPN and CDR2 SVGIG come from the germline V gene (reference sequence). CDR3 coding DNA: TGCGCTACCCCCGGGACTAACCCGAATGGGAATACGCAGTATTTT. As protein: CATPGTNPNGNTQYF.

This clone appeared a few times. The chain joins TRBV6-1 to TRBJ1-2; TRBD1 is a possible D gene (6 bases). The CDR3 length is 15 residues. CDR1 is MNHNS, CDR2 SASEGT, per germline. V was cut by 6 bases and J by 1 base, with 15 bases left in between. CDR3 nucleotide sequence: TGTGCCAGCAGAGCCAAGGGGGAGAATAACTATGGCTACACCTTC. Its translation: CASRAKGENNYGYTF.

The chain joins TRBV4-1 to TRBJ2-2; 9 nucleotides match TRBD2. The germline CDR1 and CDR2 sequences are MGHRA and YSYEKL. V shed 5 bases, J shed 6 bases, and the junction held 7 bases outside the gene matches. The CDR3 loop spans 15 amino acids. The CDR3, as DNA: TGCGCCAGCAGCGCTTTAGCGGGAGAAGCCGGGGAGCTGTTTTTT. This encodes CASSALAGEAGELFF.

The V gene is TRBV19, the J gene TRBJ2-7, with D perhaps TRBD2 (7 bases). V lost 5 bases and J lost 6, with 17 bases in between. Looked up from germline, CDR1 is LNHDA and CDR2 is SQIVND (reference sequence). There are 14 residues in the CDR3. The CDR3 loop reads CASSGGGRSAEQYF. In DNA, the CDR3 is TGTGCCAGTAGTGGGGGGGGGCGTTCGGCCGAGCAGTACTTC.

The CDR3: CASSPPRRTHGYTF. As DNA, the CDR3 is TGTGCCAGCAGTCCCCCGCGGCGGACACATGGCTACACCTTC. The rearrangement links TRBV28 to TRBJ1-2, with D possibly matching TRBD1 (5 bases). Trimming pared 5 bases from V and 6 bases from J, leaving 16 bases between. CDR1 is MDHEN and CDR2 is SYDVKM in the germline V gene. This CDR3 is 14 amino acids long.

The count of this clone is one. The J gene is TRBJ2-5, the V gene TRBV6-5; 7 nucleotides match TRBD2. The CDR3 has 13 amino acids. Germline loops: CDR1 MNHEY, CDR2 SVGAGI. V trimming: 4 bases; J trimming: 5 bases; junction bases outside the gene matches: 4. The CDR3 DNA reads TGTGCCAGCAGTTGGGGGAGGGAGGAGACCCAGTACTTC. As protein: CASSWGREETQYF.

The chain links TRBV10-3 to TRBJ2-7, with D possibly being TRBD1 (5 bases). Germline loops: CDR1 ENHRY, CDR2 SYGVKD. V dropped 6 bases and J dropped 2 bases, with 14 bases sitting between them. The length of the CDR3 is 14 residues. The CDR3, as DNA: TGTGCCATCAGAGACAGTTCCCGCGCCTACGAGCAGTACTTC. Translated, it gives CAIRDSSRAYEQYF.

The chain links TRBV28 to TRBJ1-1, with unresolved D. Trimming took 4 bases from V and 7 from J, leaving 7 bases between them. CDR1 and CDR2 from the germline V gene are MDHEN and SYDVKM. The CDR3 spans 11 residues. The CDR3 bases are TGTGCCAGCAGTTCCGGTATTGAAGCTTTCTTT. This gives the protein CASSSGIEAFF.

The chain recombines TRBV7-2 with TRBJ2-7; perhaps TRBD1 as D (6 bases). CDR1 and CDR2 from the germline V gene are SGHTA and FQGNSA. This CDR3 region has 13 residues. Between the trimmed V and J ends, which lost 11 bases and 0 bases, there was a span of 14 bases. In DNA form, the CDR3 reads TGTGCCGTCCAGGGGCCCTACTCCTACGAGCAGTACTTC. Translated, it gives CAVQGPYSYEQYF.

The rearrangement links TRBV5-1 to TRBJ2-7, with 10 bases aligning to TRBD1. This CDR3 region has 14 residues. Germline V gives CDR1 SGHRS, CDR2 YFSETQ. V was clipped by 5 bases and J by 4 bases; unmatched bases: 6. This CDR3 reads CASRLGQGGYEQYF. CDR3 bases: TGCGCCAGCAGACTCGGACAGGGGGGATACGAGCAGTACTTC.

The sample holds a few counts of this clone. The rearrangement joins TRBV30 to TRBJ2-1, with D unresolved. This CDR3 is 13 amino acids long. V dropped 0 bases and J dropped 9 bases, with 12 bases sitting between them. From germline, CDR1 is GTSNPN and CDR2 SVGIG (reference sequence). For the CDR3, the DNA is TGTGCCTGGAGTGTATTAGGAGTGGGTGAGCAGTTCTTC. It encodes CAWSVLGVGEQFF.

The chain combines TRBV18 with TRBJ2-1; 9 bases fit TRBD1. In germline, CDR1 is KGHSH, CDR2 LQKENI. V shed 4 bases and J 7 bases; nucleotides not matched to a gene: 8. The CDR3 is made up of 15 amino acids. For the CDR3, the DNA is TGTGCCAGCTCACGGGGACAGGGTTTTTTGAATGAGCAGTTCTTC. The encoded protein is CASSRGQGFLNEQFF.

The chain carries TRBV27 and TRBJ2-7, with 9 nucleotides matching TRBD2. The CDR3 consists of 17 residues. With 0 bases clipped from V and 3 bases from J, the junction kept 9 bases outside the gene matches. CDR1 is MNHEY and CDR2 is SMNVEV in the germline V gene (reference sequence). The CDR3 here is CASSLSPSGTSSYEQYF. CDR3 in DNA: TGTGCCAGCAGTTTATCTCCCTCCGGGACTAGCAGCTACGAGCAGTACTTC.

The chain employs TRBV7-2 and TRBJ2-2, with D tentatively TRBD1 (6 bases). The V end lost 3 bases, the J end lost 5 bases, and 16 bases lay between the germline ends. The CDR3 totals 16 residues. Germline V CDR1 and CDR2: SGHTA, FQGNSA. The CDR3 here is CASSLTGTLITGELFF. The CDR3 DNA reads TGTGCCAGCAGCTTGACCGGGACACTCATAACCGGGGAGCTGTTTTTT.

The CDR3 DNA is TGCGCCAGCAAGGTAGGCGGGATCTCCTACGAGCAGTACTTC. Protein product: CASKVGGISYEQYF. This sequence joins TRBV23-1 and TRBJ2-7; maybe TRBD2 (6 bases). TRBV23-1 is known as an ORF, though its function is uncertain. The V and J ends lost 7 bases and 0 bases respectively, with 13 bases between them. The CDR3 spans 14 residues.

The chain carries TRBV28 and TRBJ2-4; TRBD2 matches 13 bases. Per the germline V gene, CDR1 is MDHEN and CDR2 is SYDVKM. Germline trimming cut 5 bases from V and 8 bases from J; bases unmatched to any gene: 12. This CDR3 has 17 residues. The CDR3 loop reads CASSRQGRLAGGDIQYF. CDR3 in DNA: TGTGCCAGCAGTCGACAGGGGCGACTAGCGGGAGGAGACATTCAGTACTTC.

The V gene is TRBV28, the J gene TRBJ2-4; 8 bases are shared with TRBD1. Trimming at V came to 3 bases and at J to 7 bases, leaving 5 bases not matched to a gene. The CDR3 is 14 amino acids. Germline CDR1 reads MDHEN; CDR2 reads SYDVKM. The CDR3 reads CASSFRGPGNIQYF. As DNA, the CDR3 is TGTGCCAGCAGTTTCAGGGGGCCAGGGAACATTCAGTACTTC.